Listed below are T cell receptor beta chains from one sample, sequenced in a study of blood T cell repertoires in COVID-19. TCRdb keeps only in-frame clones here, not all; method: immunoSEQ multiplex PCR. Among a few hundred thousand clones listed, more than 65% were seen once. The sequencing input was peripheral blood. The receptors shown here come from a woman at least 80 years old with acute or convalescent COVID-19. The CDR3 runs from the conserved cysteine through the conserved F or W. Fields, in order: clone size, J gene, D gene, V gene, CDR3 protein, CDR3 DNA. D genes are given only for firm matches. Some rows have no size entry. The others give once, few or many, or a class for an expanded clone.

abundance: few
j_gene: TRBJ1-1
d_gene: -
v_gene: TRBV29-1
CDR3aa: CSVSGMNTEAFF
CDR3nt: TGCAGCGTTTCTGGCATGAACACTGAAGCTTTCTTT

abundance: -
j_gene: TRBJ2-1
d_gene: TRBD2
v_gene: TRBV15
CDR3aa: CATSGTSGGAGEQFF
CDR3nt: TGTGCCACCAGCGGGACTAGCGGGGGGGCGGGTGAGCAGTTCTTC

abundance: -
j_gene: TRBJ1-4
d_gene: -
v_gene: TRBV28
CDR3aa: CASSPLGGRDEKLFF
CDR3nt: TGTGCCAGCAGTCCCCTGGGGGGGAGGGATGAAAAACTGTTTTTT

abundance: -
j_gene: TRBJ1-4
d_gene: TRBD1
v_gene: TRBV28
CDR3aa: CASSLGDRKATNEKLFF
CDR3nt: TGTGCCAGCAGTTTGGGGGACAGGAAAGCAACTAATGAAAAACTGTTTTTT

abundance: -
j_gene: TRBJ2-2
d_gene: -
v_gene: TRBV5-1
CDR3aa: CASSSPAKTVNTGELFF
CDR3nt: TGCGCCAGCAGCTCACCAGCTAAAACAGTGAACACCGGGGAGCTGTTTTTT

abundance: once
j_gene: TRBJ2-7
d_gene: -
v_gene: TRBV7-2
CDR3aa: CASSLVSSYEQYF
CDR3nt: TGTGCCAGCAGCTTAGTCAGTTCCTACGAGCAGTACTTC

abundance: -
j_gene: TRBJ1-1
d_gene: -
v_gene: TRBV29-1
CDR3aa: CSVIRGDTEAFF
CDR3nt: TGCAGCGTTATCAGGGGTGACACTGAAGCTTTCTTT

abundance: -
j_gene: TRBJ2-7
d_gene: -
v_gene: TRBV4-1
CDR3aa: CASSQAIMGARYEQYF
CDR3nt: TGCGCCAGCAGCCAAGCGATCATGGGGGCGAGGTACGAGCAGTACTTC

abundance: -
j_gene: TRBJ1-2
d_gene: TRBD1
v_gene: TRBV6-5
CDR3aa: CASSYVGTGVGYTF
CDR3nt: TGTGCCAGCAGTTACGTTGGGACAGGGGTAGGCTACACCTTC

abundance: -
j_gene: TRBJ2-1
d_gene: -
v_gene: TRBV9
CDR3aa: CASSVDQGTYNEQFF
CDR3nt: TGTGCCAGCAGCGTAGACCAGGGGACCTACAATGAGCAGTTCTTC

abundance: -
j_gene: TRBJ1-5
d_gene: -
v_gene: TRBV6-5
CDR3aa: CASSYSGLGNQPQHF
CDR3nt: TGTGCCAGCAGTTACTCAGGTCTAGGCAATCAGCCCCAGCATTTT

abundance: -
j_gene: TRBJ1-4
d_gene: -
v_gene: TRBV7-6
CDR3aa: CASSPNTFATNEKLFF
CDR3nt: TGTGCCAGCAGCCCCAACACATTTGCAACTAATGAAAAACTGTTTTTT

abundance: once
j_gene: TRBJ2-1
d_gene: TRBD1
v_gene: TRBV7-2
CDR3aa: CASSPGQGAYEQFF
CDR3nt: TGTGCCAGCAGCCCCGGACAGGGGGCATACGAGCAGTTCTTC

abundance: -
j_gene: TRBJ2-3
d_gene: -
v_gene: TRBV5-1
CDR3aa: CASSLGGGMIKDTQYF
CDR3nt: TGCGCCAGCAGCTTGGGTGGGGGGATGATAAAAGATACGCAGTATTTT

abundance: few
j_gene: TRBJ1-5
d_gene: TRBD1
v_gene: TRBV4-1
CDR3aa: CASSQDRGNQPQHF
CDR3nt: TGCGCCAGCAGCCAAGACAGGGGGAATCAGCCCCAGCATTTT

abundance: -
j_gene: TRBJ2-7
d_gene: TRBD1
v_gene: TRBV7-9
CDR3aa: CASSFYLDREYEQYF
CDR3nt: TGTGCCAGCAGCTTTTATTTGGACAGGGAGTACGAGCAGTACTTC

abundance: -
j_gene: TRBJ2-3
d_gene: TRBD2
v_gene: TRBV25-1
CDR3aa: CASSELAGGGTDTQYF
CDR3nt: TGTGCCAGCAGTGAGTTGGCGGGGGGCGGCACAGATACGCAGTATTTT

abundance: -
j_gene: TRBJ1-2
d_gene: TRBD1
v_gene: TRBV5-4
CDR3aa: CASSSGQALGYYGYTF
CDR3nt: TGTGCCAGCAGCTCGGGACAGGCGCTAGGGTACTATGGCTACACCTTC

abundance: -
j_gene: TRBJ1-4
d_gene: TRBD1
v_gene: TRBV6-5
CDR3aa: CASSYLQGSEKLFF
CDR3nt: TGTGCCAGCAGTTACCTACAGGGGAGTGAAAAACTGTTTTTT

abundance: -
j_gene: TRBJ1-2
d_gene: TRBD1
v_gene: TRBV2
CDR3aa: CASSALRTGGNYGYTF
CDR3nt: TGTGCCAGCAGCGCACTACGGACAGGGGGGAACTATGGCTACACCTTC

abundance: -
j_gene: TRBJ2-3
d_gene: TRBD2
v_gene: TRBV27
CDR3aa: CASSLGGLAGSTQYF
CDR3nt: TGTGCCAGCAGTCTGGGAGGGCTAGCGGGTTCTACGCAGTATTTT

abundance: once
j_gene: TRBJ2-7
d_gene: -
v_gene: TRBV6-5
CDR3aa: CASRASLYEQYF
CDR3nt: TGTGCCAGCAGGGCTTCCCTCTACGAGCAGTACTTC

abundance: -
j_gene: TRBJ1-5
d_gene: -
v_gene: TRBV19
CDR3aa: CASSTQVGVGLGNQPQHF
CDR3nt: TGTGCCAGTAGTACACAGGTTGGTGTGGGCTTGGGTAATCAGCCCCAGCATTTT

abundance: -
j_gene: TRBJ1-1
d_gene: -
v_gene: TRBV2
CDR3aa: CASRRANRVNTEAFF
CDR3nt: TGTGCCAGCAGACGGGCCAACAGGGTGAACACTGAAGCTTTCTTT

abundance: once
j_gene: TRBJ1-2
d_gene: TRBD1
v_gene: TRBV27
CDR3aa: CASSTGTVDGYTF
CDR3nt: TGTGCCAGCAGTACTGGGACAGTTGATGGCTACACCTTC

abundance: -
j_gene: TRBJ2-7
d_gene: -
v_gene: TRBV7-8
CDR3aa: CASSLAQGPYEQYF
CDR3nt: TGTGCCAGCAGCTTAGCTCAGGGTCCCTACGAGCAGTACTTC

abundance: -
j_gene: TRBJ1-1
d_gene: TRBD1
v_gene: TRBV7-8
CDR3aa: CASSLGTANTEAFF
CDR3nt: TGTGCCAGCAGCCTCGGGACAGCGAACACTGAAGCTTTCTTT

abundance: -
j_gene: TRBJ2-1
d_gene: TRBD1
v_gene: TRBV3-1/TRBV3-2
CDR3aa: CASSLRGPSYNEQFF
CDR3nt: TGTGCCAGCAGCCTCAGGGGGCCCTCCTACAATGAGCAGTTCTTC